This TCR beta chain is from a study of T cell repertoires in cytomegalovirus infection. As regards this clonotype: Antigen: not known.

MiXCR was run by TCRdb on the reads, yielding one entry per CDR3 protein. The sample shows roughly 990,000 distinct CDR3 sequences, roughly 30% of them seen only once. The sequencing here drew on cultured CD8+ T cells from PBMCs, taken from culture after CMV antigen stimulation. The sequence derives from a human donor in good health (CMV status not recorded). Some clones in this sample may be carry-over from other donors' samples.

DNA of the CDR3: TGTGCCAGCAGCTCGAGCGGGGTAAATTCACCCCTCCACTTT. Translating it yields CASSSSGVNSPLHF. V usage is TRBV7-2 and J usage is TRBJ1-6, with D unclear. The V end was cut by 4 bases, the J end by 7 bases, with 11 bases between. The germline CDR1 and CDR2 sequences are SGHTA and FQGNSA. The CDR3 totals 14 residues.